There are many counts of the clone carrying this TCR beta chain. The TCRbeta library was prepared with unique molecular identifiers. TCRdb processed the PCR reads anew with MiXCR; each CDR3 protein has one entry. The sample shows approximately 250,000 distinct CDR3 sequences, about 9.6% of them seen only once. This CDR3 is 13 amino acids long. The V gene end was trimmed by 5 bases and the J gene end by 4 bases; junction bases not matched to a gene: 3. This sample was taken from a study of T-cell reconstitution after alpha-beta-depleted transplantation in children. The rearrangement uses TRBV12-3 or TRBV12-4 and TRBJ1-2; 8 positions agree with TRBD1. Sequenced here: PBMCs from the stem cell graft donor, sampled from the stem cell graft. The clonotype was recovered from a human donor who donated a stem cell graft to a child with SCID. CDR3 protein: CASSAGQGYGYTF. CDR3 nucleotide sequence: TGTGCCAGCAGTGCCGGACAGGGCTATGGCTACACCTTC.